The present T cell receptor beta chain was sequenced within a study of CD8+CD57+ T cells in acquired aplastic anemia. For the study at large: Mean DNA quantity obtained from sorted CD4+ and CD8+ cells was 2.5 to 4 ug.

Study conclusions and caveats: Patients and controls were not found to differ significantly in CD8+ Simpson's diversity. Around 27 CD8+ CDR3 sequences occurred in both the patients and the controls.

V was pared by 4 bases and J by 4 bases, with 4 bases of the junction left unmatched. The germline gives CDR1 SGHTA, CDR2 FQGNSA. This CDR3 has 15 amino acids. For sequencing, patients were chosen who had shown expansion of CD8+CD57+ cells by flow cytometry. The enrolled patients all had severe acquired aplastic anemia. Comments on this clonotype: Its antigen is unknown.

Profiling that covered TCR beta VDJ and CDR3 relied on genomic DNA as its template. Via MiXCR, TCRdb re-called the reads, giving one row per CDR3 protein. The sample records 220,000 or so distinct CDR3 sequences, over 55% being singletons. Sequencing was done on a sample of sorted CD4+, CD8+, or CD8+CD57+ T cells (not recorded which) from PBMCs. This TCR was sampled from a human donor with aplastic anemia. The chain uses TRBV7-2 and TRBJ2-7, with TRBD2 identical over 13 bases. The CDR3, as DNA: TGTGCCAGCAGCTGGGGACTAGCGGGACAGTACGAGCAGTACTTC. Translation: CASSWGLAGQYEQYF.